These 28 T cell receptor beta chains were all obtained from the same sample, sequenced in a study of blood T cell repertoires in COVID-19. Sequenced by immunoSEQ multiplex PCR; TCRdb stores in-frame clones only, minus some. This sample has 250,000 to 350,000 clones, with about 82% found just once. What was sequenced was peripheral blood. The source of these receptors is a woman aged 45-60 years with acute or convalescent COVID-19.

This clone was seen a few times. The chain links TRBV7-9 to TRBJ2-7; 7 nucleotides match TRBD1. Germline V gene lookup returns CDR1 SEHNR and CDR2 FQNEAQ (reference sequence). The J segment lost 6 bases and the V segment lost 6 bases, leaving 17 bases of the junction unmatched. The CDR3 has 16 residues. CDR3 sequence: CASSTTGGTDFVEQYF. The CDR3 DNA reads as TGTGCCAGCAGTACTACTGGTGGGACAGACTTCGTCGAGCAGTACTTC.

This CDR3 is CASSLPGTGYGYTF. The CDR3 coding sequence is TGTGCCAGCAGTTTACCCGGGACAGGGTATGGCTACACCTTC. This rearrangement joins TRBV28 to TRBJ1-2; 9 bases line up with TRBD1. The CDR3 runs 14 residues. V shed 2 bases, J shed 5 bases, and the junction held 3 bases outside the gene matches. CDR1 is MDHEN, CDR2 SYDVKM, per germline.

Regarding this clone: An end of the junction does not agree with germline; a read error may underlie this. Other DNA variants within this sample encode the same CDR3. The chain joins TRBV18 to TRBJ1-3; the D gene is possibly TRBD1 (5 bases). Germline CDR1 and CDR2: KGHSH and LQKENI. This CDR3 comprises 14 residues. DNA for the CDR3: TGTGCCAGCTCACCGGACATCTCTGGAAATACCATATATTTT. Residues: CASSPDISGNTIYF.

The V gene is TRBV20-1, the J gene TRBJ2-7, with D perhaps TRBD1 (5 bases). Trimming took 7 bases from V and 2 from J, leaving 9 bases between them. Germline CDR1 reads DFQATT; CDR2 reads SNEGSKA (reference sequence). CDR3 length: 11 amino acids. CDR3 amino acids: CSVTRAYEQYF. The CDR3 DNA reads TGCAGTGTGACCAGGGCCTACGAGCAGTACTTC.

In this sample, this clone turned up once. This chain connects TRBV10-2 to TRBJ1-1; possibly TRBD1 for D (5 bases). Germline V CDR1 and CDR2: WSHSY, SAAADI. Between the trimmed V and J ends, which lost 3 bases and 1 base, there was a span of 12 bases. This CDR3 comprises 15 residues. CDR3 nucleotide sequence: TGCGCCAGCAGTGATCGGGGGGGGAAGAACACTGAAGCTTTCTTT. Translated, it gives CASSDRGGKNTEAFF.

This clone was observed a few times. The CDR3 sequence is CASSGTSARNEQFF. CDR3 DNA: TGTGCCAGCAGCGGGACTAGTGCTAGGAATGAGCAGTTCTTC. The chain couples TRBV4-2 to TRBJ2-1; 8 nucleotides match TRBD2. Germline values: CDR1 LGHNA, CDR2 YNFKEQ. This CDR3 has 14 amino acids. The V and J ends lost 5 bases and 7 bases, in that order; junction bases with no gene match: 7.

This sequence joins TRBV19 and TRBJ2-7, with D possibly being TRBD2 (5 bases). Per the germline V gene, CDR1 is LNHDA and CDR2 is SQIVND (reference sequence). The CDR3 sequence is 14 residues long. V lost 7 bases and J lost 2, with 15 bases in between. This CDR3 reads CASTEGPSTYEQYF. The CDR3 DNA sequence: TGTGCCAGTACCGAGGGCCCTAGCACCTACGAGCAGTACTTC.

The count of this clone is one. The V call is TRBV5-1, the J call TRBJ2-1; D is ambiguous. The germline V and J ends were trimmed by 3 bases and 10 bases, with 11 bases remaining between them. The germline gives CDR1 SGHRS, CDR2 YFSETQ. CDR3 length: 12 amino acids. CDR3: CASSSLYMEQFF. CDR3 bases: TGCGCCAGCAGCTCGTTGTACATGGAGCAGTTCTTC. Drawing the rest from reference TRBV5-1 and TRBJ2-1, the complete variable domain is KAGVTQTPRYLIKTRGQQVTLSCSPISGHRSVSWYQQTPGQGLQFLFEYFSETQRNKGNFPGRFSGRQFSNSRSEMNVSTLELGDSALYLCASSSLYMEQFFGPGTRLTVL.

This clone has a single count. The J gene is TRBJ2-4, the V gene TRBV5-6; 8 bases align to TRBD1. The CDR3 is 14 amino acids. Germline trimming cut 2 bases from V and 6 bases from J; bases unmatched to any gene: 4. Germline loops: CDR1 SGHDT, CDR2 YYEEEE. Here the CDR3 DNA reads TGTGCCAGCAGCTTTCGTGACAGGGGAAACATTCAGTACTTC. Residues: CASSFRDRGNIQYF. The full variable domain, completed using reference TRBV5-6 and TRBJ2-4, is DAGVTQSPTHLIKTRGQQVTLRCSPKSGHDTVSWYQQALGQGPQFIFQYYEEEERQRGNFPDRFSGHQFPNYSSELNVNALLLGDSALYLCASSFRDRGNIQYFGAGTRLSVL.

This chain connects TRBV7-2 to TRBJ1-5; 10 positions match TRBD1. The CDR3 consists of 15 residues. Germline V lookup: CDR1 SGHTA, CDR2 FQGNSA. Losses at the gene ends were 1 base for V and 4 bases for J; bases not matched to a gene: 1. In nucleotides, the CDR3 is TGTGCCAGCAGCTTAGGGGGACAGGGGAATCAGCCCCAGCATTTT. Translating gives CASSLGGQGNQPQHF.

V and J are TRBV5-5 and TRBJ2-7; D is ambiguous. This CDR3 region has 13 residues. Germline V gives CDR1 SGHKS, CDR2 YYEKEE (reference sequence). Trimming pared 2 bases from V and 2 bases from J, leaving 8 bases between. The CDR3 coding sequence is TGTGCCAGCAGCTTTTGGGCAGCCTACGAGCAGTACTTC. This sequence encodes CASSFWAAYEQYF.

In DNA, the CDR3 is TGTGCCACCCAAGACAGGACGGGTTCACCCCTCCACTTT. This gives the protein CATQDRTGSPLHF. The J gene is TRBJ1-6, the V gene TRBV19; D perhaps matches TRBD1 (6 bases). V lost 10 bases and J lost 9, with 16 bases in between. The V gene's germline CDR1 is LNHDA and CDR2 SQIVND (reference sequence). The CDR3 has 13 residues.

The chain couples TRBV30 to TRBJ1-1; D is undetermined. V was cut by 2 bases and J by 4 bases, with 5 bases left in between. CDR3 size: 11 residues. CDR1 is GTSNPN and CDR2 is SVGIG in the germline V gene (reference sequence). The CDR3 nucleotides are TGTGCCTGGAGTCGCGCCACTGAAGCTTTCTTT. It translates to CAWSRATEAFF.

The chain combines TRBV27 with TRBJ2-3; 7 bases match TRBD1. The CDR3 has 16 residues. Germline assignment: CDR1 MNHEY and CDR2 SMNVEV (reference sequence). V was pared by 5 bases and J by 3 bases, with 11 bases of the junction left unmatched. CDR3 residues: CASSLERTGRTDTQYF. CDR3 bases: TGTGCCAGCAGTCTAGAGCGGACAGGTCGGACAGATACGCAGTATTTT.

The rearrangement joins TRBV28 to TRBJ1-2; 9 bases map to TRBD1. CDR1 MDHEN and CDR2 SYDVKM come from the germline V gene. The CDR3 runs to 16 residues. J was trimmed by 7 bases and V by 7 bases; bases with no gene match: 16. The CDR3 loop is CASTPAGTGIFGGYTF. The CDR3, as DNA: TGTGCCAGCACTCCTGCCGGGACAGGGATTTTTGGTGGCTACACCTTC.

This chain joins TRBV3-1 (or the pseudogene TRBV3-2) and TRBJ1-4; 9 bases are a match to TRBD1. This CDR3 contains 14 residues. CDR1 and CDR2 (germline): LGHDT, YNNKEL (reference sequence). Trimming at V came to 5 bases and at J to 8 bases, leaving 6 bases not matched to a gene. The CDR3, as DNA: TGTGCCAGCAGCGACCGGGACAGGGACGAAAAACTGTTTTTT. Encoded protein: CASSDRDRDEKLFF.

As concerns this clone: Other DNA sequences of this sample code for an identical CDR3. The V gene is TRBV18, the J gene TRBJ1-4, with D maybe TRBD1 (6 bases). The CDR3 length is 13 residues. Per germline, CDR1 KGHSH and CDR2 LQKENI. V was cut by 4 bases and J by 7 bases, with 10 bases left in between. The CDR3: CASSRDRSEKLFF. CDR3 DNA sequence: TGTGCCAGCTCACGAGACAGGAGTGAAAAACTGTTTTTT.

For this clone: Other DNA sequences in the sample encode the same CDR3. This rearrangement joins TRBV9 to TRBJ2-7; 8 nucleotides agree with TRBD2. Trimming removed 0 bases from V and 1 base from J; junction bases left unmatched: 6. The germline CDR1 and CDR2 sequences are SGDLS and YYNGEE. The CDR3 spans 16 residues. As DNA, the CDR3 is TGTGCCAGCAGCGTAGAAGCGGGAGCCTTGTCCTACGAGCAGTACTTC. Its translation is CASSVEAGALSYEQYF.

CDR3 region: CASSQGGGSSGFGQFF. CDR3 DNA: TGTGCCAGCAGCCAAGGAGGCGGGAGCAGCGGGTTTGGGCAGTTCTTC. This chain links TRBV3-1 (or the pseudogene TRBV3-2) with TRBJ2-1, with 7 bases that match TRBD2. The CDR3 loop spans 16 amino acids. The germline CDR1 and CDR2 sequences are LGHDT and YNNKEL (reference sequence). V dropped 1 base and J dropped 12; count of bases not matched to a gene: 15.

This sequence joins TRBV18 and TRBJ2-2; D unresolved. Trimming took off 3 bases at V and 1 base at J, with 12 bases between the two ends. The CDR3 totals 16 residues. Germline CDR1 KGHSH, CDR2 LQKENI. The CDR3: CASSPLRGENTGELFF. The CDR3 nucleotides are TGTGCCAGCTCACCCTTACGCGGAGAGAACACCGGGGAGCTGTTTTTT.

This chain uses TRBV7-6 with TRBJ2-1, with 9 bases aligning to TRBD2. The ends lost 5 bases at V and 1 base at J; junction bases unmatched: 18. This CDR3 has 20 residues. Germline CDR1 is SGHVS and CDR2 is FNYEAQ. The CDR3 reads CASSTTGGRAYFISYNEQFF. CDR3 DNA: TGTGCCAGCAGCACCACTGGCGGGAGGGCCTATTTCATTTCCTACAATGAGCAGTTCTTC.

The genes are TRBV12-5 and TRBJ2-1, with 9 bases matching TRBD2. V dropped 2 bases and J dropped 2; count of bases not matched to a gene: 4. CDR1 is LGHNT and CDR2 is FRNRAP in the germline V gene. The CDR3 has 16 amino acids. CDR3 DNA sequence: TGTGCTAGTGGTTTGTCGGCTAGCGGGGCCTACAATGAGCAGTTCTTC. It translates to CASGLSASGAYNEQFF.

The CDR3 spells CASSLLQGPNEKLFF. Written as DNA, the CDR3 is TGTGCCAGCAGCTTACTCCAGGGCCCTAATGAAAAACTGTTTTTT. The chain combines TRBV7-9 with TRBJ1-4, with D tentatively TRBD1 (5 bases). V lost 2 bases to trimming and J lost 3 bases, with 10 bases between them. Per germline, CDR1 SEHNR and CDR2 FQNEAQ (reference sequence). The CDR3 has 15 amino acids.

The chain joins TRBV19 to TRBJ2-1; a weak D match, TRBD2 (5 bases). V was cut by 5 bases and J by 0 bases, with 11 bases left in between. The CDR3 is made up of 15 amino acids. The germline CDR1 and CDR2 sequences are LNHDA and SQIVND (reference sequence). This CDR3 reads CASSPPGNSYNEQFF. The CDR3 nucleotides read TGTGCCAGTAGTCCTCCCGGGAACTCCTACAATGAGCAGTTCTTC.

CDR3 protein: CASSFGQSQETQYF. The CDR3 DNA reads TGTGCCAGCAGTTTCGGACAGTCCCAAGAGACCCAGTACTTC. This rearrangement joins TRBV28 to TRBJ2-5; weak D call: TRBD1 (6 bases). Germline V lookup: CDR1 MDHEN, CDR2 SYDVKM. Trimming cost V 3 bases and J 1 base, with 9 bases left between them. The CDR3 contains 14 residues.

This chain connects TRBV7-3 to TRBJ2-2, with TRBD1 matching over 12 bases. V shed 5 bases, J shed 4 bases, and the junction held 8 bases outside the gene matches. Germline lookup yields CDR1 SGHTA and CDR2 FQGTGA. The CDR3 runs 17 residues. The CDR3 DNA is TGTGCCAGCAGCCCCGGGACAGGGGGCCCCAGCACCGGGGAGCTGTTTTTT. Translated, it gives CASSPGTGGPSTGELFF.

This CDR3 reads CASSLGGAHPYEQYF. CDR3 bases: TGTGCCAGCAGTTTAGGGGGGGCTCACCCCTACGAGCAGTACTTC. The chain combines TRBV28 with TRBJ2-7; weak D call: TRBD2 (7 bases). The CDR3 length is 15 residues. Germline lookup yields CDR1 MDHEN and CDR2 SYDVKM. Trimming took 2 bases from V and 2 from J, leaving 13 bases between them. Combining the CDR3 with reference TRBV28 and TRBJ2-7 gives the whole variable domain DVKVTQSSRYLVKRTGEKVFLECVQDMDHENMFWYRQDPGLGLRLIYFSYDVKMKEKGDIPEGYSVSREKKERFSLILESASTNQTSMYLCASSLGGAHPYEQYFGPGTRLTVT.

The V gene is TRBV19, the J gene TRBJ2-7, with 7 bases matching TRBD2. With V trimmed by 4 bases and J by 7 bases, 13 bases remained unmatched. Germline values: CDR1 LNHDA, CDR2 SQIVND (reference sequence). The length of the CDR3 is 15 residues. The DNA for the CDR3 is TGTGCCAGTAGTACCCGGGACTACGCACCGGGGGAGCAGTACTTC. Amino acid sequence: CASSTRDYAPGEQYF.